This T cell receptor beta chain stems from a study of blood T cell repertoires in COVID-19. On the study more broadly: The United States, Italy and Spain supplied acute and convalescent COVID-19 samples. Nucleic acid was either cDNA or gDNA, and it came from T cells, B-cell-depleted T cells, or PBMCs.

How the authors handled the data: Researchers report that nucleated cell counts were estimated from reference gene primer amplification. Some clones are missing from TCRdb's copy, which holds only in-frame ones; the method was immunoSEQ multiplex PCR. That table is the source of V, J and clone size, and D and trimming were worked out from the DNA. The sample has about 250,000 clones, roughly 85% seen once; the top ten hold roughly 5%. Trimming removed 4 bases from V and 0 bases from J, with 13 bases in between. Germline V gene data show CDR1 as SGHRS and CDR2 as YFSETQ. This CDR3 spans 16 amino acids.

V gene TRBV5-1 combines with J gene TRBJ1-4; D gene unclear. The receptor was isolated from a man aged 50-60 years with active or convalescent COVID-19. Material for sequencing was peripheral blood. The CDR3 region is CASSPGLTPTNEKLFF. CDR3 nucleotide sequence: TGCGCCAGCAGCCCTGGACTAACTCCAACTAATGAAAAACTGTTTTTT.